This T cell receptor beta chain stems from a study of cytomegalovirus exposure and HLA in healthy donors. Study conclusions and caveats: The Asian-associated ancestry cluster reportedly had fewer N-insertions than the approximately 670-donor mean in a later analysis. Later analysis suggested links between common viral pathogens and several top significant clusters. Some V segments (TRBV6-2 and TRBV6-3 among them) were excluded as indistinguishable.

As concerns this clone: What it binds is unknown.

The germline V gene has CDR1 GTSNPN and CDR2 SVGIG (reference sequence). The ends were cut back, 1 base at V and 7 bases at J, with 4 bases in the middle. The CDR3 is made up of 11 amino acids. This PCR relied on a set of 60 Vbeta primers and 13 Jbeta primers. Clones were sequenced by immunoSEQ multiplex PCR, and TCRdb holds only the in-frame ones, with some missing. This table has about 160,000 clones, around 84% appearing once. Input material: PBMCs. The chain is built from TRBV30 and TRBJ2-2, with D unresolved. The source of this sequence is a male donor in good health and CMV-seropositive. As DNA, the CDR3 is TGTGCCTGGAGTGATCGCGGGGAGCTGTTTTTT. Protein product: CAWSDRGELFF.